This passage covers 29 T cell receptor beta chains from one sample sequenced in a study of PD-1 blockade in classical Hodgkin lymphoma. Here immunoSEQ multiplex PCR was the method, and the copy in TCRdb shows in-frame clones only, minus some. This table has about 61,000 clones, 70% to 90% appearing once. As to time point: cycle 4 day 1 (C4D1), after 6 weeks of nivolumab. Every one of the patients relapsed after autologous stem cell transplantation (brentuximab vedotin exposure was variable). Sample: peripheral blood mononuclear cells (PBMCs), taken before the fourth cycle of nivolumab. These receptor sequences come from a human donor with classical Hodgkin lymphoma.

The V call is TRBV6-5, the J call TRBJ2-2; 12 nucleotides agree with TRBD2. Germline-derived CDR1 and CDR2 are MNHEY and SVGAGI. The CDR3 spans 16 residues. Losses at the gene ends were 4 bases for V and 6 bases for J; bases not matched to a gene: 6. CDR3 nucleotides: TGTGCCAGCAGTTCTCTAGCGGGGGGGCCAGCCGGGGAGCTGTTTTTT. This translates into CASSSLAGGPAGELFF.

The chain uses TRBV5-1 and TRBJ2-7, with D uncertain. The ends were cut back, 0 bases at V and 3 bases at J, with 10 bases in the middle. The CDR3 runs 14 residues. Germline CDR1 and CDR2: SGHRS and YFSETQ. The CDR3 sequence is CASSLGVGNYEQYF. The DNA for the CDR3 is TGCGCCAGCAGCTTGGGAGTCGGAAACTACGAGCAGTACTTC. Full variable domain (rest looked up from reference TRBV5-1 and TRBJ2-7): KAGVTQTPRYLIKTRGQQVTLSCSPISGHRSVSWYQQTPGQGLQFLFEYFSETQRNKGNFPGRFSGRQFSNSRSEMNVSTLELGDSALYLCASSLGVGNYEQYFGPGTRLTVT.

This chain uses TRBV7-3 with TRBJ2-5; a possible D gene is TRBD2 (6 bases). The CDR3 length is 14 residues. V was shortened by 1 base and J by 4 bases, with 10 bases between the two germline ends. Germline V gene sequence: CDR1 SGHTA, CDR2 FQGTGA. DNA of the CDR3: TGTGCCAGCAGCTTAAGCGGGGCCCCAGAGACCCAGTACTTC. Its translation: CASSLSGAPETQYF.

This clone was detected once. The CDR3 loop reads CASSPGGPYEQYF. The CDR3 DNA reads as TGTGCCAGTAGTCCGGGGGGGCCCTACGAGCAGTACTTC. The rearrangement joins TRBV19 to TRBJ2-7, with 8 bases identical to TRBD2. This CDR3 is built from 13 residues. Germline CDR1 and CDR2: LNHDA and SQIVND (reference sequence). V lost 5 bases and J lost 2; bases outside the gene matches: 2. The complete variable domain, with remaining parts taken from reference TRBV19 and TRBJ2-7, reads DGGITQSPKYLFRKEGQNVTLSCEQNLNHDAMYWYRQDPGQGLRLIYYSQIVNDFQKGDIAEGYSVSREKKESFPLTVTSAQKNPTAFYLCASSPGGPYEQYFGPGTRLTVT.

The J gene is TRBJ1-6, the V gene TRBV6-5, with D unclear. V shed 2 bases and J shed 7 bases, with 9 bases lying between them. From germline, CDR1 is MNHEY and CDR2 SVGAGI. CDR3 length: 14 residues. CDR3 region: CASSYTAWNSPLHF. Written as DNA, the CDR3 is TGTGCCAGCAGTTACACGGCATGGAATTCACCCCTCCACTTT.

The CDR3, as DNA: TGTGCCAGCAGTCTATACTATTACGAGCAGTACTTC. Translation gives CASSLYYYEQYF. The chain is built from TRBV2 and TRBJ2-7, with D uncertain. The V end was cut by 5 bases, the J end by 4 bases, with 9 bases between. The germline V gene encodes CDR1 SNHLY and CDR2 FYNNEI. CDR3 length: 12 residues. The full variable domain, with the rest looked up from reference TRBV2 and TRBJ2-7, is EPEVTQTPSHQVTQMGQEVILRCVPISNHLYFYWYRQILGQKVEFLVSFYNNEISEKSEIFDDQFSVERPDGSNFTLKIRSTKLEDSAMYFCASSLYYYEQYFGPGTRLTVT.

This rearrangement joins TRBV5-4 to TRBJ2-7; D may be TRBD1 (6 bases). The CDR3 is made up of 14 amino acids. V gave up 0 bases and J gave up 6 bases, with 13 bases separating them. The germline CDR1 and CDR2 sequences are SGHNT and YYREEE (reference sequence). CDR3 region: CASSLDTGWFEQYF. In DNA, the CDR3 is TGTGCCAGCAGCTTGGACACAGGGTGGTTCGAGCAGTACTTC.

J is TRBJ2-2 and V is TRBV6-5, with 11 bases fitting TRBD2. There are 15 residues in the CDR3. The ends lost 7 bases at V and 5 bases at J; junction bases unmatched: 6. Germline CDR1 MNHEY, CDR2 SVGAGI. The CDR3: CASNIAGGPTGELFF. In nucleotides, the CDR3 is TGTGCCAGCAACATAGCGGGGGGGCCGACCGGGGAGCTGTTTTTT.

The chain is built from TRBV6-1 and TRBJ2-1, with D tentatively TRBD1 (6 bases). The CDR3 runs to 15 residues. Germline V lookup: CDR1 MNHNS, CDR2 SASEGT. Trimming left V 2 bases short and J 1 base short, with 9 bases between. The CDR3 DNA is TGTGCCAGCAGTGAAAGAGGGGGTTCCTACAATGAGCAGTTCTTC. It is translated as CASSERGGSYNEQFF.

The chain recombines TRBV4-1 with TRBJ2-7, with TRBD2 as a possible D gene (6 bases). The germline V gene encodes CDR1 MGHRA and CDR2 YSYEKL. CDR3 length: 14 amino acids. V lost 1 base and J 3 bases, leaving 10 bases between the germline ends. CDR3: CASSQVGSGYEQYF. In DNA, the CDR3 is TGCGCCAGCAGCCAAGTGGGTAGCGGCTACGAGCAGTACTTC.

The J gene is TRBJ2-4, the V gene TRBV5-1; 9 nucleotides match TRBD1. J was trimmed by 6 bases and V by 2 bases; bases with no gene match: 6. Germline V CDR1 and CDR2: SGHRS, YFSETQ. The CDR3 has 15 residues. The CDR3 region is CASSFTGGGGNIQYF. CDR3 in DNA: TGCGCCAGCAGCTTTACAGGGGGCGGAGGAAACATTCAGTACTTC.

In this sample, this clone turned up once. The genes are TRBV5-1 and TRBJ1-2, with D perhaps matching TRBD1 (5 bases). The V gene's germline CDR1 is SGHRS and CDR2 YFSETQ. With 6 bases removed from V and 4 bases from J, the gap between germline ends came to 13 bases. The CDR3 is 13 residues long. The CDR3 reads CASTLDGTYGYTF. CDR3 DNA sequence: TGCGCCAGCACATTGGACGGGACCTATGGCTACACCTTC.

The gene calls are TRBV7-8 and TRBJ1-1; the D gene is possibly TRBD1 (5 bases). CDR3 length equals 15 residues. Trimming cost V 5 bases and J 3 bases, with 16 bases left between them. From germline, CDR1 is SGHVS and CDR2 FQNEAQ. CDR3 bases: TGTGCCAGCAGCCCAGGATCCGGCAGGGACACTGAAGCTTTCTTT. Its protein is CASSPGSGRDTEAFF.

The J gene is TRBJ2-3, the V gene TRBV5-5; a weak D match, TRBD1 (6 bases). Germline V gene data show CDR1 as SGHKS and CDR2 as YYEKEE (reference sequence). The germline V and J ends were trimmed by 1 base and 1 base, with 10 bases remaining between them. The CDR3 loop spans 15 amino acids. CDR3 coding DNA: TGTGCCAGCAGCTTGACAGGACAGCGCACAGATACGCAGTATTTT. This sequence encodes CASSLTGQRTDTQYF.

This chain uses TRBV15 with TRBJ1-1, with 7 positions matching TRBD1. The V gene's germline CDR1 is LNHNV and CDR2 YYDKDF (reference sequence). V was pared by 4 bases and J by 4 bases, with 3 bases of the junction left unmatched. There are 13 residues in the CDR3. The CDR3 here is CATSTRQGTEAFF. CDR3 sequence (DNA): TGTGCCACCAGCACCAGACAGGGCACTGAAGCTTTCTTT.

This clone occurred once. The V and J genes are TRBV5-1 and TRBJ1-2; weak D call: TRBD1 (5 bases). Per germline, CDR1 SGHRS and CDR2 YFSETQ. This CDR3 has 13 residues. The V and J ends lost 2 bases and 4 bases respectively, with 9 bases between them. The CDR3 loop reads CASSFDRVYGYTF. CDR3 nucleotide sequence: TGCGCCAGCAGCTTTGACAGAGTCTATGGCTACACCTTC.

The chain combines TRBV10-1 with TRBJ1-2; 8 bases are a match to TRBD1. Germline V gives CDR1 WNHNN, CDR2 SYGVQD (reference sequence). The ends lost 5 bases at V and 9 bases at J; junction bases unmatched: 14. The CDR3 totals 15 residues. Here the CDR3 DNA reads TGCGCCAGCAGTCCCCGGACAGGGTTTATCGAGAGCTACACCTTC. It translates to CASSPRTGFIESYTF.

This clone was detected once. The V and J genes are TRBV23-1 and TRBJ2-5, with 10 bases lining up with TRBD1. TRBV23-1 falls under the ORF class, with uncertain function. Trimming removed 6 bases from V and 2 bases from J; junction bases left unmatched: 24. The CDR3 is 21 amino acids. The CDR3 DNA is TGCGCCAGCAGACTAAAGGTGGGACAGGGGTTTGGTTCGGCGCAACAAGAGACCCAGTACTTC. Translation gives CASRLKVGQGFGSAQQETQYF.

CDR3 nucleotide sequence: TGCGCCAGCAGCTCGCCGGGACTAGCGGGGGTCGGGGAGCTGTTTTTT. The encoded protein is CASSSPGLAGVGELFF. The chain recombines TRBV5-1 with TRBJ2-2, with TRBD2 matching 14 bases. The germline gives CDR1 SGHRS, CDR2 YFSETQ. This CDR3 is 16 amino acids long. After removal of 3 bases from V and 7 bases from J, the junction contained 5 bases not matched to a gene.

The V call is TRBV6-6, the J call TRBJ2-7; possibly TRBD2 for D (5 bases). The germline V and J ends were trimmed by 2 bases and 2 bases, with 7 bases remaining between them. CDR1 and CDR2 (germline): MNHNY, SVGAGI (reference sequence). The CDR3 has 13 residues. Here the CDR3 reads CASSYVLAYEQYF. As DNA, the CDR3 is TGTGCCAGCAGTTACGTACTAGCCTACGAGCAGTACTTC.

V usage is TRBV9 and J usage is TRBJ2-7; D perhaps matches TRBD2 (6 bases). The V gene lost 7 bases and the J gene lost 0 bases, with 14 bases spanning the gap. CDR1 is SGDLS, CDR2 YYNGEE, per germline. The CDR3 totals 14 residues. The CDR3 reads CASARDASSYEQYF. The CDR3 DNA sequence: TGTGCCAGCGCGCGGGACGCGAGCTCCTACGAGCAGTACTTC.

This rearrangement joins TRBV5-1 to TRBJ1-1; 9 positions match TRBD1. V lost 1 base to trimming and J lost 8 bases; unmatched junction nucleotides: 12. This CDR3 is built from 16 residues. Looked up from germline, CDR1 is SGHRS and CDR2 is YFSETQ. The CDR3 DNA reads as TGCGCCAGCAGCTTGCAGGGACAGGGCCCGTCGGGGGAAGCTTTCTTT. Translating it yields CASSLQGQGPSGEAFF. The full variable domain, its missing parts supplied by reference TRBV5-1 and TRBJ1-1, is KAGVTQTPRYLIKTRGQQVTLSCSPISGHRSVSWYQQTPGQGLQFLFEYFSETQRNKGNFPGRFSGRQFSNSRSEMNVSTLELGDSALYLCASSLQGQGPSGEAFFGQGTRLTVV.

The rearrangement uses TRBV7-2 and TRBJ2-1, with D maybe TRBD1 (6 bases). CDR1 SGHTA and CDR2 FQGNSA come from the germline V gene. The CDR3 is 15 amino acids. V dropped 8 bases and J dropped 0 bases, with 14 bases sitting between them. The CDR3 here is CASSVLQGSYNEQFF. As DNA, the CDR3 is TGTGCCAGCTCCGTGTTACAGGGCTCCTACAATGAGCAGTTCTTC.

This clone appeared once. The CDR3, as DNA: TGTGCCAGCAGCGGTGGGGGATTCACCGGGGAGCTGTTTTTT. Its protein is CASSGGGFTGELFF. The chain combines TRBV11-3 with TRBJ2-2; either TRBD1 or TRBD2 may supply D (5 bases each). The CDR3 loop spans 14 amino acids. Trimming took off 5 bases at V and 4 bases at J, with 11 bases between the two ends. CDR1 SGHNT and CDR2 YENEEA come from the germline V gene.

J is TRBJ1-2 and V is TRBV7-8; TRBD1 matches 9 bases. The ends lost 4 bases at V and 6 bases at J; junction bases unmatched: 15. The CDR3 runs to 17 residues. Germline lookup yields CDR1 SGHVS and CDR2 FQNEAQ. The CDR3 nucleotides are TGTGCCAGCAGCTCCCGGGCTCCACGTAGGACAGGGGATGGCTACACCTTC. It specifies CASSSRAPRRTGDGYTF. The entire variable domain, with the rest obtained from reference TRBV7-8 and TRBJ1-2, is as follows: GAGVSQSPRYKVAKRGQDVALRCDPISGHVSLFWYQQALGQGPEFLTYFQNEAQLDKSGLPSDRFFAERPEGSVSTLKIQRTQQEDSAVYLCASSSRAPRRTGDGYTFGSGTRLTVV.

The chain combines TRBV6-6 with TRBJ1-3, with D possibly TRBD1 on 5 matching bases. The V end lost 4 bases, the J end lost 4 bases, and 11 bases lay between the germline ends. CDR1 and CDR2 (germline): MNHNY, SVGAGI (reference sequence). The CDR3 has 14 residues. This CDR3 reads CASSSQQGGNTIYF. In DNA form, the CDR3 reads TGTGCCAGCAGTTCCCAGCAGGGAGGAAACACCATATATTTT.

This rearrangement joins TRBV28 to TRBJ2-3; D gene ambiguous. This CDR3 has 16 residues. Germline CDR1 and CDR2: MDHEN and SYDVKM. V shed 6 bases and J shed 3 bases, with 19 bases lying between them. CDR3: CASSHSRKKTTDTQYF. The CDR3 DNA sequence: TGTGCCAGCAGCCACAGTAGAAAAAAGACTACAGATACGCAGTATTTT.

The gene calls are TRBV5-1 and TRBJ1-5; D remains unclear. V shed 0 bases and J shed 5 bases, with 9 bases lying between them. CDR3 length equals 14 residues. Germline CDR1 SGHRS, CDR2 YFSETQ. The CDR3 nucleotides read TGCGCCAGCAGCTTGGCAGGCGTGGATCAGCCCCAGCATTTT. Translation: CASSLAGVDQPQHF.

The gene calls are TRBV5-6 and TRBJ2-1; tentatively, D is TRBD2 (6 bases). Germline loops: CDR1 SGHDT, CDR2 YYEEEE. The ends were cut back, 4 bases at V and 2 bases at J, with 13 bases in the middle. The CDR3 sequence is 15 residues long. In nucleotides, the CDR3 is TGTGCCAGCAGCCCGGAGGGGATGGCCTACAATGAGCAGTTCTTC. Its translation: CASSPEGMAYNEQFF.